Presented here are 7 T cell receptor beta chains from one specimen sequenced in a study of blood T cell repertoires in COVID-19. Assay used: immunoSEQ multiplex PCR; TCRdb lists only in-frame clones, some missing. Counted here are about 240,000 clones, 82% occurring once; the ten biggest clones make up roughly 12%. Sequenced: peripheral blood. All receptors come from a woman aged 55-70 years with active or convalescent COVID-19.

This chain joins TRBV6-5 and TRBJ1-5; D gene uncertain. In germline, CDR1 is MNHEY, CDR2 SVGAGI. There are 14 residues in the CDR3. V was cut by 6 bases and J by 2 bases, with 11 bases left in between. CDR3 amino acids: CASSLHPGNQPQHF. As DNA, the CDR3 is TGTGCCAGCAGCTTGCACCCGGGCAATCAGCCCCAGCATTTT.

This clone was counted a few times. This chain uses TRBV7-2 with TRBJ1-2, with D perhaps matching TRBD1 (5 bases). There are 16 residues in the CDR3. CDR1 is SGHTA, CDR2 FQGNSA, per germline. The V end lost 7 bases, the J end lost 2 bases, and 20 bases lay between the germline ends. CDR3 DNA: TGTGCCAGCACCCCCCAAGGGGCTATCTTCAACTATGGCTACACCTTC. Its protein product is CASTPQGAIFNYGYTF.

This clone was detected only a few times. The DNA of the CDR3 is TGTGCCACCAGCAGAGATAGGGGACAGGTCGGGGGGCGTGGAGCTTTCTTT. The encoded protein is CATSRDRGQVGGRGAFF. The V gene is TRBV15, the J gene TRBJ1-1; 8 bases agree with TRBD1. Trimming took 0 bases from V and 10 from J; bases not matched to a gene: 16. The germline V gene has CDR1 LNHNV and CDR2 YYDKDF (reference sequence). CDR3 length: 17 residues.

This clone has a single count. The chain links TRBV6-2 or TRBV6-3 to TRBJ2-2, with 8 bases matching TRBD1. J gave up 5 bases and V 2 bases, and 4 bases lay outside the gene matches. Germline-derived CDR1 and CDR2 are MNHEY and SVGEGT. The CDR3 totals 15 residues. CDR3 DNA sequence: TGTGCCAGCAGTTACAGGGACAGGTCAACCGGGGAGCTGTTTTTT. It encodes CASSYRDRSTGELFF.

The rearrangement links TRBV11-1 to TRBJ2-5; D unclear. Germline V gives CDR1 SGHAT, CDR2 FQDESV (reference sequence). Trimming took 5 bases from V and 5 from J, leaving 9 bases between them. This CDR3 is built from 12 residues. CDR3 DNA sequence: TGTGCCAGCAGCACGTACGGGGAGACCCAGTACTTC. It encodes CASSTYGETQYF.

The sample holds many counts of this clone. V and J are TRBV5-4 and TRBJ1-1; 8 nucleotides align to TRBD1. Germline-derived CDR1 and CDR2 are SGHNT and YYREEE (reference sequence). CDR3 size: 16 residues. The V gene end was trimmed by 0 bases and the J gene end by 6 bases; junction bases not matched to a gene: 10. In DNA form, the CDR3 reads TGTGCCAGCAGCTTGGCTCTTGGACAGGGAGACGCTGAAGCTTTCTTT. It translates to CASSLALGQGDAEAFF.

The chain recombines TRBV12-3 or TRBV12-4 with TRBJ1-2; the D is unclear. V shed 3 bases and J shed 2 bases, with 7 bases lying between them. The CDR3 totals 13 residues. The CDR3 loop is CASSFRGNYGYTF. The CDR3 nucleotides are TGTGCCAGCAGTTTTCGGGGAAACTATGGCTACACCTTC.